This T cell receptor (beta chain) was sequenced in a study of cytomegalovirus exposure and HLA in healthy donors. The PCR ran on 60 Vbeta and 13 Jbeta primers. Using immunoSEQ multiplex PCR, the repertoire was profiled, and TCRdb retains in-frame clones only, with some absent. The sample has 100,000 or so clones; less than 75% are singletons. Each donor was nominally healthy when sampled (though unrecorded immune exposures were likely). As concerns this clone: Its antigen is unidentified.

This CDR3 is 13 amino acids long. Germline assignment: CDR1 SEHNR and CDR2 FQNEAQ (reference sequence). The V and J ends lost 5 bases and 7 bases respectively, with 14 bases between them. Findings and caveats of the study: What a later analysis showed was that several of the most significant clusters appeared linked to common viral pathogens. Within the data, a cluster of highly shared sequence variants was likely a sequencing artifact. TCR beta sequences reportedly predicted most subjects' HLA-A and HLA-B alleles accurately.

The clonotype comes from a man in his thirties or forties in good health and CMV-seronegative. The source material was PBMCs. The rearrangement joins TRBV7-9 to TRBJ1-1, with D possibly TRBD1 on 6 matching bases. CDR3 amino acids: CASSNQNRDEAFF. The DNA for the CDR3 is TGTGCCAGCAGCAACCAAAACAGGGATGAAGCTTTCTTT. Combining the CDR3 with reference TRBV7-9 and TRBJ1-1 gives the whole variable domain DTGVSQNPRHKITKRGQNVTFRCDPISEHNRLYWYRQTLGQGPEFLTYFQNEAQLEKSRLLSDRFSAERPKGSFSTLEIQRTEQGDSAMYLCASSNQNRDEAFFGQGTRLTVV.